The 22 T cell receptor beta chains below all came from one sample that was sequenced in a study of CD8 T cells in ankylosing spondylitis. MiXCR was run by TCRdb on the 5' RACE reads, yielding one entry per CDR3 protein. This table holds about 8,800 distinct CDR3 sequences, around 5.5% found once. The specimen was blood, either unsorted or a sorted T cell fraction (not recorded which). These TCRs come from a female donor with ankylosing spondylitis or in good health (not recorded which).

CDR3 DNA sequence: TGTGCCAGCAGCGGACGGACTAGTGGTAACAATGAGCAGTTCTTC. Residues: CASSGRTSGNNEQFF. The gene calls are TRBV9 and TRBJ2-1; 7 bases align to TRBD2. V shed 3 bases, J shed 5 bases, and the junction held 8 bases outside the gene matches. The CDR3 loop spans 15 amino acids. Germline V gene sequence: CDR1 SGDLS, CDR2 YYNGEE.

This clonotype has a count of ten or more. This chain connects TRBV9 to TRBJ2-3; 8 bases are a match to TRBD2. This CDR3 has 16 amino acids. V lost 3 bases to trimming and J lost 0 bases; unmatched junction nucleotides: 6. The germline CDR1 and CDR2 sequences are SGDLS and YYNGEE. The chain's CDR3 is CASSDLGGVSTDTQYF. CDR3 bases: TGTGCCAGCAGCGACCTCGGGGGGGTAAGCACAGATACGCAGTATTTT.

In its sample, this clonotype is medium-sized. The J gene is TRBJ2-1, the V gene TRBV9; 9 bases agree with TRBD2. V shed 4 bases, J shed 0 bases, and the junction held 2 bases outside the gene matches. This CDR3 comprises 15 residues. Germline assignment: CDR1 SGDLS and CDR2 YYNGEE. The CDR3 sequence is CASSISGSSYNEQFF. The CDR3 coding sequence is TGTGCCAGCAGCATTAGCGGGAGCTCCTACAATGAGCAGTTCTTC.

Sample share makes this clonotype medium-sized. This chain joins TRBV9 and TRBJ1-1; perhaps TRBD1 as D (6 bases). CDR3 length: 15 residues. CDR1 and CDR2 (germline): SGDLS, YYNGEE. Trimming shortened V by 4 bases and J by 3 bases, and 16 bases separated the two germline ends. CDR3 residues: CASSPPLGHYTEAFF. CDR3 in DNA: TGTGCCAGCAGCCCCCCCCTGGGACACTACACTGAAGCTTTCTTT.

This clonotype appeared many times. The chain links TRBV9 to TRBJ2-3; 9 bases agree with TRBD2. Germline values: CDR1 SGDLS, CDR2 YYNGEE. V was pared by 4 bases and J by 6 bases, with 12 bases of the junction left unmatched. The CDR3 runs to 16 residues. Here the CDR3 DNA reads TGTGCCAGCAGCCCTGCAGCGGGGGGTGGGTTTGATACGCAGTATTTT. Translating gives CASSPAAGGGFDTQYF. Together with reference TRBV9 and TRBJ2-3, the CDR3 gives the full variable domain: DSGVTQTPKHLITATGQRVTLRCSPRSGDLSVYWYQQSLDQGLQFLIQYYNGEERAKGNILERFSAQQFPDLHSELNLSSLELGDSALYFCASSPAAGGGFDTQYFGPGTRLTVL.

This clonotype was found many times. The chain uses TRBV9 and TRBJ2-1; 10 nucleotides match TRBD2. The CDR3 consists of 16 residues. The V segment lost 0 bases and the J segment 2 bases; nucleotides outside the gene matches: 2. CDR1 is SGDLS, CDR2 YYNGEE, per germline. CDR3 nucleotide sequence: TGTGCCAGCAGCGTAGTTAGCGGGGGGCCCTACAATGAGCAGTTCTTC. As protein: CASSVVSGGPYNEQFF.

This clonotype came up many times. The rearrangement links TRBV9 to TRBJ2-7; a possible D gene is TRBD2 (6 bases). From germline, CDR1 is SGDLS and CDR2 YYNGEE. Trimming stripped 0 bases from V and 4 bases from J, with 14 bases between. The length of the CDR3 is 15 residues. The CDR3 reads CASSVGGTPLYEQYF. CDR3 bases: TGTGCCAGCAGCGTAGGCGGGACTCCCCTTTACGAGCAGTACTTC.

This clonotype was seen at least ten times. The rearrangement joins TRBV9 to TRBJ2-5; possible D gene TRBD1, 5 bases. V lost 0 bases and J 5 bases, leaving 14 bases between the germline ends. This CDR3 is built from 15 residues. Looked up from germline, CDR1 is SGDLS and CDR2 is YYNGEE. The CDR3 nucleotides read TGTGCCAGCAGCGTAGGTCAGGGCCCCGCGGAGACCCAGTACTTC. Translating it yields CASSVGQGPAETQYF.

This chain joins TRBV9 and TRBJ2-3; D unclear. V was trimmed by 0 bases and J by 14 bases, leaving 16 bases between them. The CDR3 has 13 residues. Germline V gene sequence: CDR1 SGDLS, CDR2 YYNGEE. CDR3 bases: TGTGCCAGCAGCGTAGGAGACTCACACGGTCCGTATTTT. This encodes CASSVGDSHGPYF.

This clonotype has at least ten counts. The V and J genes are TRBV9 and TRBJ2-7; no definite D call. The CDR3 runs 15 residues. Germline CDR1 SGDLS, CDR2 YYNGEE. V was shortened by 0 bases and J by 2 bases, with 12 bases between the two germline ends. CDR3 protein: CASSVGSGPTYEQYF. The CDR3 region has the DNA TGTGCCAGCAGCGTAGGTTCAGGACCCACCTACGAGCAGTACTTC.

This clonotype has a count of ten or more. The CDR3 region has the DNA TGTGCCAGCAGCTCCCTTCGAGGGGCGGGTGGCTACACCTTC. Its translation is CASSSLRGAGGYTF. The rearrangement links TRBV9 to TRBJ1-2; tentatively, D is TRBD1 (5 bases). This CDR3 region has 14 residues. V lost 4 bases and J 7 bases, leaving 17 bases between the germline ends. CDR1 and CDR2 (germline): SGDLS, YYNGEE.

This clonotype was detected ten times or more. The CDR3: CATAPADSYNEQFF. CDR3 DNA sequence: TGTGCCACCGCCCCGGCGGACTCCTACAATGAGCAGTTCTTC. The rearrangement links TRBV9 to TRBJ2-1; D is unclear. This CDR3 has 14 residues. The germline CDR1 and CDR2 sequences are SGDLS and YYNGEE. The V and J ends lost 9 bases and 0 bases respectively, with 13 bases between them.

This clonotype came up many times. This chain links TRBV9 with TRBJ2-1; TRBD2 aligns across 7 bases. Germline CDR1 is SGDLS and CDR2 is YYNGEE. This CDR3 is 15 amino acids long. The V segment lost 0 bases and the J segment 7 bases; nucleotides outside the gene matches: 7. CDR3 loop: CASSVEGGRANEQFF. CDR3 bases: TGTGCCAGCAGCGTAGAGGGCGGGAGAGCAAATGAGCAGTTCTTC.

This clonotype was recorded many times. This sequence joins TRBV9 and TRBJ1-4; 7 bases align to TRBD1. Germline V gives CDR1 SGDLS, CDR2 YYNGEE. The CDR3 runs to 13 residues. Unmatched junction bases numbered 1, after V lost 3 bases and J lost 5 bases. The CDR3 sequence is CASSAGGNEKLFF. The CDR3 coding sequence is TGTGCCAGCAGCGCAGGGGGAAATGAAAAACTGTTTTTT.

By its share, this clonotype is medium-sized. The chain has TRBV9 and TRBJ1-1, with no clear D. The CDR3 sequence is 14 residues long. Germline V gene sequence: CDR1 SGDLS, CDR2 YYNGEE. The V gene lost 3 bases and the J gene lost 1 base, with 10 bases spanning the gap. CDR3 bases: TGTGCCAGCAGCGACGGAGACACGAACACTGAAGCTTTCTTT. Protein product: CASSDGDTNTEAFF.

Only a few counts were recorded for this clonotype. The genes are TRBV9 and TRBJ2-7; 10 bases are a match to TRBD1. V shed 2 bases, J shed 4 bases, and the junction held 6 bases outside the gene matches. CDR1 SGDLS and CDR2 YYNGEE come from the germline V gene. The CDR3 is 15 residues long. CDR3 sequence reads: CASSVGTGESYEQYF. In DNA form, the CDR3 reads TGTGCCAGCAGCGTGGGGACAGGGGAGTCTTACGAGCAGTACTTC.

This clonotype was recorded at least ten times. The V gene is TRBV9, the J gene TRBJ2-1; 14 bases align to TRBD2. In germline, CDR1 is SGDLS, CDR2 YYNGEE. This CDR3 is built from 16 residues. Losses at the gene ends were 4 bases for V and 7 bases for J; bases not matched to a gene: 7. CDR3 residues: CASSRTGTSGGNEQFF. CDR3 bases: TGTGCCAGCAGCCGAACCGGGACTAGCGGGGGTAATGAGCAGTTCTTC.

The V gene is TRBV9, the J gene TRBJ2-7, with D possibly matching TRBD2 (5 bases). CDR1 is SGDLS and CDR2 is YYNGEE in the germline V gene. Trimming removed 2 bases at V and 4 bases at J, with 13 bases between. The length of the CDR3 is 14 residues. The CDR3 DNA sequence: TGTGCCAGCAGCGTTCGGTCTAGCCCTTACGAGCAGTACTTC. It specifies CASSVRSSPYEQYF.

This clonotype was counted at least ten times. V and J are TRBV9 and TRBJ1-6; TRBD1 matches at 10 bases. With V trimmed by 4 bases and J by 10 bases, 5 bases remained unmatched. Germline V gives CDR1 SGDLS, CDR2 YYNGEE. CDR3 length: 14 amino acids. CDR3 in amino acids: CASSLTGGFSPLHF. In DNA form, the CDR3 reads TGTGCCAGCAGCCTGACAGGGGGCTTCTCACCCCTCCACTTT.

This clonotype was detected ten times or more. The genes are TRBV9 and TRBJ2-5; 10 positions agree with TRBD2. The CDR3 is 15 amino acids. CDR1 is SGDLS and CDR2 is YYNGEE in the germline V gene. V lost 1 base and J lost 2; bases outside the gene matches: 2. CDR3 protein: CASSVSGGGQETQYF. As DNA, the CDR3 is TGTGCCAGCAGCGTAAGCGGGGGGGGTCAAGAGACCCAGTACTTC. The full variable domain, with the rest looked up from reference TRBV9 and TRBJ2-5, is DSGVTQTPKHLITATGQRVTLRCSPRSGDLSVYWYQQSLDQGLQFLIQYYNGEERAKGNILERFSAQQFPDLHSELNLSSLELGDSALYFCASSVSGGGQETQYFGPGTRLLVL.

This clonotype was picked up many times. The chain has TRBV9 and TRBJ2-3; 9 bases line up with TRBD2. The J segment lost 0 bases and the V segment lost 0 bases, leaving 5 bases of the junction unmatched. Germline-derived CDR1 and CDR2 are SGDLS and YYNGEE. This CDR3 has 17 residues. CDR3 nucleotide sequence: TGTGCCAGCAGCGTAGAGTCTAGCGGGACTAGCACAGATACGCAGTATTTT. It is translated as CASSVESSGTSTDTQYF.

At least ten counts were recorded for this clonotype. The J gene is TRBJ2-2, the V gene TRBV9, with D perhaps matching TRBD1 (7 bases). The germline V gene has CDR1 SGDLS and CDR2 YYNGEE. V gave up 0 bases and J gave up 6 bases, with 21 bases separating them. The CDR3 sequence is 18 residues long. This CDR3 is CASSVGDRAFPGAGELFF. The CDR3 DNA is TGTGCCAGCAGCGTAGGCGACAGGGCGTTTCCGGGGGCCGGGGAGCTGTTTTTT.